These 10 T cell receptor beta chains came from one sample sequenced in a study of cytomegalovirus exposure and HLA in healthy donors. The PCR made use of 60 Vbeta and 13 Jbeta primers. Sequenced by immunoSEQ multiplex PCR; TCRdb stores in-frame clones only, minus some. Here the sample spans 40,000 to 60,000 clones, 65% to 80% being singletons. The specimen sequenced was PBMCs. These receptors came from a woman aged 50 to 65 in good health and CMV-seronegative.

J is TRBJ2-1 and V is TRBV7-6, with D possibly matching TRBD2 (5 bases). CDR3 length: 18 residues. CDR1 is SGHVS, CDR2 FNYEAQ, per germline. The V end was cut by 3 bases, the J end by 0 bases, with 18 bases between. As DNA, the CDR3 is TGTGCCAGCAGCTTTCAGCAAGGAAGCGGAAGCTCCTACAATGAGCAGTTCTTC. Translation: CASSFQQGSGSSYNEQFF.

This clone was counted between two and nine times. A read error is likely here: a far larger clone is one base away. The chain combines TRBV7-2 with TRBJ1-1; D is perhaps TRBD1 (5 bases). The length of the CDR3 is 17 residues. Germline-derived CDR1 and CDR2 are SGHTA and FQGNSA. This CDR3 reads CDSSLLAGMVGRGEAFF. The CDR3, as DNA: TGTGACAGCAGCTTACTGGCAGGGATGGTTGGTAGAGGTGAAGCTTTCTTT.

This clone was counted once. The chain joins TRBV5-1 to TRBJ1-2, with a possible D match to TRBD1 (5 bases). Trimming shortened V by 0 bases and J by 0 bases, and 12 bases separated the two germline ends. The CDR3 runs 16 residues. From germline, CDR1 is SGHRS and CDR2 YFSETQ. The CDR3 region is CASSLDGQAPNYGYTF. CDR3 DNA: TGCGCCAGCAGCTTGGATGGACAAGCGCCTAACTATGGCTACACCTTC.

V gene TRBV30 combines with J gene TRBJ1-3; D uncertain. Trimming removed 3 bases from V and 1 base from J, with 10 bases in between. Per the germline V gene, CDR1 is GTSNPN and CDR2 is SVGIG (reference sequence). The CDR3 consists of 14 residues. CDR3: CAWRPEWSGNTIYF. The CDR3 DNA reads TGTGCCTGGAGACCCGAGTGGTCTGGAAACACCATATATTTT.

Of note for this clone: In the same sample, other DNA sequences code for this CDR3. The V call is TRBV5-1, the J call TRBJ1-4; no clear D gene. Trimming took 4 bases from V and 0 from J, leaving 7 bases between them. Germline V gene data show CDR1 as SGHRS and CDR2 as YFSETQ. CDR3 size: 14 residues. The CDR3 DNA reads as TGCGCCAGCAGCCTGGACTCAACTAATGAAAAACTGTTTTTT. It encodes CASSLDSTNEKLFF.

This rearrangement joins TRBV5-1 to TRBJ2-7; 14 positions match TRBD2. The ends lost 3 bases at V and 1 base at J; junction bases unmatched: 3. Germline V gene sequence: CDR1 SGHRS, CDR2 YFSETQ. This CDR3 spans 16 amino acids. CDR3 region: CASSSGLAGGSYEQYF. DNA of the CDR3: TGCGCCAGCAGCTCAGGACTAGCGGGAGGATCCTACGAGCAGTACTTC.

The V gene is TRBV7-8, the J gene TRBJ2-1; TRBD2 agrees at 7 bases. CDR3 length: 14 residues. V lost 4 bases and J lost 6; bases outside the gene matches: 6. In germline, CDR1 is SGHVS, CDR2 FQNEAQ. CDR3: CASSSHGGGNEQFF. For the CDR3, the DNA is TGTGCCAGCAGCTCGCATGGGGGGGGCAATGAGCAGTTCTTC. The whole variable domain, filled in from reference TRBV7-8 and TRBJ2-1, reads GAGVSQSPRYKVAKRGQDVALRCDPISGHVSLFWYQQALGQGPEFLTYFQNEAQLDKSGLPSDRFFAERPEGSVSTLKIQRTQQEDSAVYLCASSSHGGGNEQFFGPGTRLTVL.

J is TRBJ2-2 and V is TRBV28; no clear D gene. V was pared by 7 bases and J by 5 bases, with 11 bases between. The CDR3 sequence is 13 residues long. CDR1 and CDR2 from the germline V gene are MDHEN and SYDVKM. The CDR3 nucleotides read TGTGCCAGCATCGGTACGAGGACCGGGGAGCTGTTTTTT. Translating it yields CASIGTRTGELFF.

This chain links TRBV6-5 with TRBJ2-2; TRBD2 might be the D (5 bases). Germline V gene lookup returns CDR1 MNHEY and CDR2 SVGAGI. The germline V and J ends were trimmed by 7 bases and 1 base, with 13 bases remaining between them. The CDR3 has 15 amino acids. The CDR3 nucleotides read TGTGCCAGCACCTGGCAGAGCGGGAACACCGGGGAGCTGTTTTTT. Encoded protein: CASTWQSGNTGELFF.

This chain joins TRBV28 and TRBJ2-7; TRBD2 agrees at 7 bases. The CDR3 extends over 14 amino acids. Trimming removed 4 bases from V and 2 bases from J; junction bases left unmatched: 5. CDR1 and CDR2 from the germline V gene are MDHEN and SYDVKM. The CDR3 region is CASSSGLPAYEQYF. As DNA, the CDR3 is TGTGCCAGCAGTTCGGGACTACCGGCCTACGAGCAGTACTTC.